This T cell receptor beta chain originates from a study of T cells in Graves' hyperthyroidism and ophthalmopathy. RNA transcripts gave rise to amplified TCR beta CDR3 regions. The TCR CDR3 was amplified in a first-round RT-PCR using the HTBI primer set. MiXCR, run by TCRdb on the multiplex PCR reads, gives a single entry per CDR3 protein. The table has hundreds of thousands of distinct CDR3 sequences, roughly a third seen once. The CDR3 is 16 residues long. The germline V gene has CDR1 MGHDK and CDR2 SYGVNS. V was clipped by 4 bases and J by 9 bases; unmatched bases: 11. This clonotype was observed at least ten times. Diagnoses were established using clinical symptoms, serum thyroxine and TRAb, thyroid ultrasound and orbital computed tomography.

This receptor was taken from a middle-aged woman with Graves' hyperthyroidism. The sample comprised blood. V is TRBV25-1 and J is TRBJ1-6; 8 nucleotides align to TRBD1. As DNA, the CDR3 is TGTGCCAGCAGTGTTGGACAGGGAGGAACTCGTTCACCCCTCCACTTT. Translated: CASSVGQGGTRSPLHF.